This T cell receptor (beta chain) was captured by sequencing in a study of cytomegalovirus exposure and HLA in healthy donors (dated by TCRdb to about 2017). A note on the overall study: A later analysis indicated that the 90 to 150 validation repertoires were generated on the platform also employed for the 700 or so repertoires of the first cohort. The study was designed to test whether signatures of past pathogen exposure could be identified by cataloging public T cell receptors. Along with the approximately 620-subject first cohort, a separate validation cohort of roughly 110 different subjects was used. To predict cytomegalovirus infection status, the study combined high-throughput TCR immunosequencing, statistical association of individual TCRs with disease status, and machine learning.

The donors were included in the validation cohort of 120 subjects, a group kept apart from the roughly 670-subject first cohort. The library was produced with the immunoSEQ multiplex PCR assay. Per the original workflow: To diagnose cytomegalovirus status from the catalog of TCR beta chain sequences, a statistical classification framework was built. TCRdb took this table from immuneACCESS and kept in-frame rearrangements with V and J called. Such tables lack part of the clones; where checked against another copy, unresolved V genes explain under half of the gap, and the rest is unexplained. V and J calls and clone size come straight from that table; D and trimming were deduced from the DNA. The sample table shows 120,000 to 150,000 clones, and 86% are seen once. Roughly 3% of the sample belongs to the ten largest clones. Remarks on this clone: Which antigen it targets is not known. No base qualities exist here, and no much larger clone lies one base off it.

CDR1 and CDR2, looked up from the germline V gene (reference sequence), are SEHNR and FQNEAQ. V was cut back by 0 bases and J by 5 bases, leaving a gap of 11 bases between them. The CDR3 spans 15 residues, from the cysteine through the phenylalanine. The kept DNA is CDR3 alone, 45 bases in frame from the first base. The study at large found these results: In the study, approximately 160 TCR beta chains were listed as associated with cytomegalovirus. Most TCR sequences were observed very rarely across donors, whereas some public TCRs were present in many individuals. Of the cluster scores, about 94% were above 0 in a later analysis, which found that TCRs clustered in the first cohort also tended to co-occur in the 120 validation repertoires. The classifier was reported to diagnose cytomegalovirus status with high specificity and sensitivity in both the original and validation cohorts. A later analysis had no HLA typing for the validation cohort, so co-occurrence there was scored across all 130 or so repertoires. Three of the identified cytomegalovirus-associated TCR beta chains were confirmed in vitro to be specific for cytomegalovirus antigens. The authors suggested that the approach could potentially be generalized to other disease states and immunological phenotypes.

The chain is encoded by TRBV7-9 joined to TRBJ2-1; D gene: possibly TRBD1, on 6 matching bases. The sample consisted of PBMCs. This receptor was obtained from a man between 18 and 35 years old in good health and CMV-seronegative. The nucleotide sequence reads as follows: TGTGCCAGCAGCTTAGCCTACCAGGGGCACAATGAGCAGTTCTTC. Translated, this is CASSLAYQGHNEQFF. Extended through the reference TRBV7-9 and TRBJ2-1 proteins, this CDR3 yields the full variable domain: DTGVSQNPRHKITKRGQNVTFRCDPISEHNRLYWYRQTLGQGPEFLTYFQNEAQLEKSRLLSDRFSAERPKGSFSTLEIQRTEQGDSAMYLCASSLAYQGHNEQFFGPGTRLTVL.